Below, 29 T cell receptor beta chains from the same sample are listed, as sequenced in a study of blood T cell repertoires in COVID-19. Measured with immunoSEQ multiplex PCR; TCRdb has only the in-frame clones, and not every one. The table records under 65,000 clones, about 79% of them present only once. The specimen sequenced was peripheral blood. These receptors were obtained from a woman aged 60-75 years with acute or convalescent COVID-19.

The genes are TRBV6-5 and TRBJ1-2, with D unclear. V lost 0 bases and J 6 bases, leaving 14 bases between the germline ends. The CDR3 consists of 15 residues. CDR1 and CDR2 from the germline V gene are MNHEY and SVGAGI. The CDR3 protein is CASSYSNLGGDGYTF. CDR3 in DNA: TGTGCCAGCAGTTACTCGAATTTGGGAGGTGATGGCTACACCTTC.

The count of this clone is one. V gene TRBV3-1 (or the pseudogene TRBV3-2) combines with J gene TRBJ2-1, with 9 bases aligning to TRBD1. The CDR3 length is 16 residues. CDR1 and CDR2 from the germline V gene are LGHDT and YNNKEL (reference sequence). Losses at the gene ends were 4 bases for V and 10 bases for J; bases not matched to a gene: 14. The CDR3 reads CASSRLRDRVMREQFF. CDR3 DNA sequence: TGTGCCAGCAGCCGACTCCGGGACAGGGTTATGAGGGAGCAGTTCTTC.

This clone has more than one count but fewer than ten. The chain is built from TRBV6-5 and TRBJ2-2, with 7 positions matching TRBD1. Germline CDR1 and CDR2: MNHEY and SVGAGI. The V segment lost 11 bases and the J segment 2 bases; nucleotides outside the gene matches: 5. This CDR3 spans 13 amino acids. The chain's CDR3 is CAARDRNTGELFF. The CDR3 region has the DNA TGTGCCGCTAGGGACAGAAACACCGGGGAGCTGTTTTTT.

The rearrangement links TRBV5-1 to TRBJ2-1; 8 nucleotides line up with TRBD1. The germline gives CDR1 SGHRS, CDR2 YFSETQ. J gave up 3 bases and V 4 bases, and 6 bases lay outside the gene matches. The CDR3 totals 15 residues. The CDR3 here is CASSPGDRNYNEQFF. The CDR3 DNA reads TGCGCCAGCAGCCCAGGGGACAGGAACTACAATGAGCAGTTCTTC.

This clone was recorded a few times. CDR3 amino acids: CASSQQGRHGYTF. CDR3 coding DNA: TGTGCCAGCAGCCAGCAGGGAAGGCATGGCTACACCTTC. The chain uses TRBV7-9 and TRBJ1-2, with D possibly TRBD1 on 5 matching bases. Germline V gene sequence: CDR1 SEHNR, CDR2 FQNEAQ (reference sequence). Trimming stripped 5 bases from V and 6 bases from J, with 13 bases between. This CDR3 spans 13 amino acids.

This chain joins TRBV2 and TRBJ1-2; 9 nucleotides match TRBD1. From germline, CDR1 is SNHLY and CDR2 FYNNEI. Unmatched junction bases numbered 11, after V lost 6 bases and J lost 6 bases. The CDR3 length is 15 residues. The CDR3 coding sequence is TGTGCCAGCAGCGAACAGGGGGCGATAGGGAATGGCTACACCTTC. It encodes CASSEQGAIGNGYTF.

The chain links TRBV13 to TRBJ2-5, with D possibly TRBD2 on 5 matching bases. The V and J ends lost 4 bases and 2 bases respectively, with 8 bases between them. CDR3 length: 13 amino acids. Germline V gene sequence: CDR1 PRHDT, CDR2 FYEKMQ (reference sequence). This CDR3 reads CASSSTNQETQYF. The DNA of the CDR3 is TGTGCCAGCAGCTCGACTAATCAAGAGACCCAGTACTTC.

This sequence joins TRBV5-4 and TRBJ2-1; 8 nucleotides match TRBD2. There are 16 residues in the CDR3. CDR1 and CDR2 (germline): SGHNT, YYREEE (reference sequence). The V and J ends lost 4 bases and 4 bases, in that order; junction bases with no gene match: 10. The CDR3 loop is CASSLGSSGSYNEQFF. DNA for the CDR3: TGTGCCAGCAGCCTGGGGTCTAGCGGGTCATACAATGAGCAGTTCTTC.

The chain uses TRBV6-5 and TRBJ2-3; D might be TRBD2 (5 bases). Germline CDR1 MNHEY, CDR2 SVGAGI. This CDR3 is 15 amino acids long. V shed 2 bases and J shed 1 base, with 10 bases lying between them. The CDR3 bases are TGTGCCAGCAGTTACAACGGGGAAGGCACAGATACGCAGTATTTT. Translating it yields CASSYNGEGTDTQYF.

The CDR3 protein is CASSQDRGTGVSGYTF. CDR3 DNA sequence: TGTGCCAGCAGCCAAGATAGAGGGACAGGGGTGTCCGGCTACACCTTC. The chain joins TRBV14 to TRBJ1-2; 10 nucleotides align to TRBD1. CDR1 SGHDN and CDR2 FVKESK come from the germline V gene. The CDR3 covers 16 residues. V gave up 0 bases and J gave up 8 bases; unmatched junction bases: 9.

This rearrangement joins TRBV5-6 to TRBJ1-1; 8 bases line up with TRBD1. Germline values: CDR1 SGHDT, CDR2 YYEEEE. The CDR3 sequence is 13 residues long. The V gene end was trimmed by 4 bases and the J gene end by 7 bases; junction bases not matched to a gene: 6. The CDR3 sequence is CASSHYRGGEAFF. CDR3 bases: TGTGCCAGCAGCCACTACAGGGGGGGTGAAGCTTTCTTT. Combining the CDR3 with reference TRBV5-6 and TRBJ1-1 gives the whole variable domain DAGVTQSPTHLIKTRGQQVTLRCSPKSGHDTVSWYQQALGQGPQFIFQYYEEEERQRGNFPDRFSGHQFPNYSSELNVNALLLGDSALYLCASSHYRGGEAFFGQGTRLTVV.

This chain connects TRBV24-1 to TRBJ1-5; D perhaps matches TRBD1 (5 bases). In germline, CDR1 is KGHDR, CDR2 SFDVKD. Trimming stripped 4 bases from V and 7 bases from J, with 7 bases between. This CDR3 spans 12 amino acids. The CDR3 sequence: CATSEGGQPQHF. CDR3 nucleotides: TGTGCCACCAGTGAGGGGGGACAGCCCCAGCATTTT.

V is TRBV18 and J is TRBJ2-3; a weak D match, TRBD2 (5 bases). There are 14 residues in the CDR3. The germline V and J ends were trimmed by 2 bases and 4 bases, with 10 bases remaining between them. CDR1 and CDR2 from the germline V gene are KGHSH and LQKENI. The CDR3 DNA sequence: TGTGCCAGCTCACCAAACGGGGTCCCAGATACGCAGTATTTT. Its protein product is CASSPNGVPDTQYF.

This chain uses TRBV24-1 with TRBJ1-5; tentative D call: TRBD1 (5 bases). From germline, CDR1 is KGHDR and CDR2 SFDVKD. The CDR3 is 13 amino acids. Between the trimmed V and J ends, which lost 9 bases and 6 bases, there was a span of 14 bases. The CDR3 DNA sequence: TGTGCCACCTCCGACCTGGGGGGTCAGCCCCAGCATTTT. This gives the protein CATSDLGGQPQHF.

The rearrangement uses TRBV18 and TRBJ2-7; 12 bases are a match to TRBD2. This CDR3 region has 15 residues. Germline CDR1 reads KGHSH; CDR2 reads LQKENI. V shed 1 base, J shed 4 bases, and the junction held 2 bases outside the gene matches. In DNA form, the CDR3 reads TGTGCCAGCTCACCACAAGGACTAGCGGGATACGAGCAGTACTTC. Translation: CASSPQGLAGYEQYF.

This chain joins TRBV30 and TRBJ2-6; 15 positions match TRBD2. CDR3 length: 16 residues. The germline V gene encodes CDR1 GTSNPN and CDR2 SVGIG (reference sequence). The trim removed 5 bases at V and 3 bases at J, leaving 2 bases unmatched. This CDR3 is CAWGLAGGFGANVLTF. The CDR3 coding sequence is TGTGCCTGGGGACTAGCGGGGGGGTTTGGGGCCAACGTCCTGACTTTC.

V is TRBV7-2 and J is TRBJ1-2; D possibly corresponds to TRBD1 (5 bases). Looked up from germline, CDR1 is SGHTA and CDR2 is FQGNSA. This CDR3 contains 14 residues. Trimming pared 1 base from V and 8 bases from J, leaving 14 bases between. The CDR3 here is CASSLGGDPIGYTF. In nucleotides, the CDR3 is TGTGCCAGCAGCTTAGGCGGGGACCCTATAGGCTACACCTTC.

The chain joins TRBV6-5 to TRBJ1-1, with D possibly matching TRBD1 (5 bases). The germline V gene encodes CDR1 MNHEY and CDR2 SVGAGI. Trimming pared 4 bases from V and 7 bases from J, leaving 16 bases between. This CDR3 is 14 amino acids long. The CDR3 DNA is TGTGCCAGCAGTTTGGGTCGGGGGACGGTTGAAGCTTTCTTT. It translates to CASSLGRGTVEAFF.

The chain uses TRBV25-1 and TRBJ1-6, with D unclear. The V and J ends lost 3 bases and 10 bases respectively, with 13 bases between them. The length of the CDR3 is 14 residues. In germline, CDR1 is MGHDK, CDR2 SYGVNS. The CDR3 is CASSDSGGRSPLHF. CDR3 DNA sequence: TGTGCCAGCAGTGATTCCGGCGGGAGGTCACCCCTCCACTTT.

This chain connects TRBV5-4 to TRBJ1-5; TRBD1 aligns across 10 bases. The J segment lost 3 bases and the V segment lost 3 bases, leaving 9 bases of the junction unmatched. Germline V CDR1 and CDR2: SGHNT, YYREEE (reference sequence). There are 17 residues in the CDR3. Written as DNA, the CDR3 is TGTGCCAGCAGCTCAGGGGGGGACAGGGGCTTCAATCAGCCCCAGCATTTT. This translates into CASSSGGDRGFNQPQHF.

This clone was picked up a small number of times. The rearrangement links TRBV15 to TRBJ2-3; a possible D gene is TRBD1 (7 bases). The germline V gene has CDR1 LNHNV and CDR2 YYDKDF (reference sequence). There are 13 residues in the CDR3. V lost 10 bases, J lost 6 bases, and 17 bases lay in between. As DNA, the CDR3 is TGTGCCATCAAGGAGGGGGCAGCGGATACGCAGTATTTT. Translation gives CAIKEGAADTQYF.

This clone appeared a few times. The chain has TRBV3-1 (or the pseudogene TRBV3-2) and TRBJ1-1; a possible D gene is TRBD1 (5 bases). The CDR3 has 12 residues. Trimming took off 1 base at V and 11 bases at J, with 11 bases between the two ends. The germline CDR1 and CDR2 sequences are LGHDT and YNNKEL (reference sequence). CDR3 in amino acids: CASSQVGRAAFF. CDR3 DNA sequence: TGTGCCAGCAGCCAAGTAGGCAGGGCGGCTTTCTTT.

This clone showed up just a few times. The V and J genes are TRBV19 and TRBJ2-3, with 10 bases aligning to TRBD1. Germline V gene sequence: CDR1 LNHDA, CDR2 SQIVND (reference sequence). This CDR3 spans 14 amino acids. After removal of 9 bases from V and 7 bases from J, the junction contained 10 bases not matched to a gene. CDR3 sequence (DNA): TGTGCCAGCCAGGCAGGGACAGGGGTAAATACGCAGTATTTT. This gives the protein CASQAGTGVNTQYF.

This chain connects TRBV3-1 (or the pseudogene TRBV3-2) to TRBJ1-1, with D unclear. The V gene lost 0 bases and the J gene lost 1 base, with 6 bases spanning the gap. Germline assignment: CDR1 LGHDT and CDR2 YNNKEL (reference sequence). This CDR3 region has 14 residues. CDR3 loop: CASSQDHGNTEAFF. In DNA form, the CDR3 reads TGTGCCAGCAGCCAAGATCACGGGAACACTGAAGCTTTCTTT.

This clone was observed a few times. The rearrangement joins TRBV6-5 to TRBJ1-2, with 7 bases lining up with TRBD1. V was clipped by 5 bases and J by 4 bases; unmatched bases: 4. The CDR3 has 13 amino acids. Germline V gene data show CDR1 as MNHEY and CDR2 as SVGAGI. The CDR3 is CASSPRQGYGYTF. CDR3 bases: TGTGCCAGCAGTCCCCGACAGGGCTATGGCTACACCTTC.

The chain is built from TRBV10-3 and TRBJ2-3; 9 bases map to TRBD2. Germline values: CDR1 ENHRY, CDR2 SYGVKD. V shed 5 bases and J 4 bases; nucleotides not matched to a gene: 10. The CDR3 extends over 16 amino acids. The CDR3 DNA reads as TGTGCCATCAGTTCCCGGACTAGCGTGGCGGCAGATACGCAGTATTTT. Residues: CAISSRTSVAADTQYF.

For the CDR3, the DNA is TGTGCCAGCAGTGGAGGGACTGGGGGGGAAAAACTGTTTTTT. Protein: CASSGGTGGEKLFF. V gene TRBV2 combines with J gene TRBJ1-4, with D possibly TRBD1 on 5 matching bases. The CDR3 is 14 residues long. V dropped 4 bases and J dropped 8 bases, with 14 bases sitting between them. Germline lookup yields CDR1 SNHLY and CDR2 FYNNEI.

The rearrangement joins TRBV6-5 to TRBJ1-1, with 9 bases that match TRBD1. The junction had 4 bases not matched to a gene; V was cut back by 4 bases and J by 7 bases. The germline V gene has CDR1 MNHEY and CDR2 SVGAGI. This CDR3 is built from 13 residues. Here the CDR3 DNA reads TGTGCCAGCAGTTTACAGGGGGCGATTGAAGCTTTCTTT. Its translation: CASSLQGAIEAFF.

This clone was seen more than once but under ten times. The chain recombines TRBV5-1 with TRBJ1-3, with no clear D. Deletions cut 2 bases from V and 2 bases from J, with 8 bases between. Per the germline V gene, CDR1 is SGHRS and CDR2 is YFSETQ. The CDR3 spans 14 residues. The CDR3 protein is CASSLDGAGNTIYF. The CDR3 nucleotides are TGCGCCAGCAGCTTAGATGGAGCTGGAAACACCATATATTTT.